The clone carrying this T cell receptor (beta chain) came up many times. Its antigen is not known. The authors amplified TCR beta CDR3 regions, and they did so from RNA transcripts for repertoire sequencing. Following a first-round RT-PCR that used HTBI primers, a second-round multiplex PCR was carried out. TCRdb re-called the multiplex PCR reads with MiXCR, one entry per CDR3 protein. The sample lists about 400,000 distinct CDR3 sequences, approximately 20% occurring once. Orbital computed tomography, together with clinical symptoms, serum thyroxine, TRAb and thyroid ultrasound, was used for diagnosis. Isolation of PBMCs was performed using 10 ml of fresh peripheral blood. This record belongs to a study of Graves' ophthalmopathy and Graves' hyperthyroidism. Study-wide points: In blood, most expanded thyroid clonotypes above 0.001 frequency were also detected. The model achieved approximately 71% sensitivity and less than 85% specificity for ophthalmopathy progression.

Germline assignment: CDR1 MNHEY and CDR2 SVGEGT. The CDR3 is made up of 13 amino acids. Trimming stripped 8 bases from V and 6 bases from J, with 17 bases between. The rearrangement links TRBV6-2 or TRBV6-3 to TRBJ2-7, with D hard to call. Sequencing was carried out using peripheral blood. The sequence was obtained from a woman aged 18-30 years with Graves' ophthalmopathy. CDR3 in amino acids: CASSQNPVGEQYF. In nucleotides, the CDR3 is TGTGCCAGCTCCCAAAATCCGGTAGGCGAGCAGTACTTC.